This TCR beta chain was documented in a study of a mutant IDH1 vaccine in newly diagnosed glioma. Study summary: Those enrolled had earlier been treated with radiotherapy, temozolomide, or both, mostly both. Visits V12 and V13 fell at weeks 35 and 47, respectively. Study results and limitations: Vaccine-induced responses were seen in 93.3% of patients, spanning several MHC alleles.

This table comes from immunoSEQ multiplex PCR, and its TCRdb copy is limited to in-frame clones, with some not included. The table lists about 84,000 clones, 80% to 90% of them singletons. With respect to this clone: Its target is not known.

V dropped 2 bases and J dropped 3 bases, with 13 bases sitting between them. Per the germline V gene, CDR1 is MNHEY and CDR2 is SMNVEV (reference sequence). The CDR3 runs 15 residues. Time point denoted: week 47, end of study. A 20-mer mutant IDH1 peptide at 300 ug was injected subcutaneously with topical imiquimod. The J gene is TRBJ1-1, the V gene TRBV27; D gene uncertain. This clonotype originated in a man aged 35-49 years with glioma. The specimen was PBMCs, collected from a glioma patient whose treatment included an IDH1 peptide vaccine. The CDR3 DNA follows: TGTGCCAGCAGTTTAACTTCCCGGGGTGACACTGAAGCTTTCTTT. Translating it yields CASSLTSRGDTEAFF.